One sample yielded the 31 T cell receptor beta chains listed below, sequenced in a study of STAT3 mutations in large granular lymphocyte leukemia. Study findings and constraints: In T-cell large granular lymphocyte leukemia, about half of patients showed multiple immunodominant subclonotypes.

Sequencing used immunoSEQ multiplex PCR; TCRdb keeps in-frame clones, though not all of them. The data contain tens of thousands of clones, over 75% of them singletons. These receptors have no known antigen. The specimen was PBMCs. All receptors derive from a human donor with T large granular lymphocyte leukemia. Some clones in this sample may be carry-over from other donors' samples.

The table lists this clone with a count of one. Written as DNA, the CDR3 is TGCAGCGTTCTAACAGGACCCCTATACGAGCAGTACTTC. It codes for CSVLTGPLYEQYF. The rearrangement joins TRBV29-1 to TRBJ2-7; D may be TRBD1 (5 bases). This CDR3 has 13 amino acids. In germline, CDR1 is SQVTM, CDR2 ANQGSEA. The V end was cut by 5 bases, the J end by 4 bases, with 15 bases between.

V is TRBV7-9 and J is TRBJ2-1, with D possibly TRBD1 on 6 matching bases. Looked up from germline, CDR1 is SEHNR and CDR2 is FQNEAQ (reference sequence). This CDR3 comprises 17 residues. V gave up 1 base and J gave up 2 bases, with 15 bases separating them. CDR3 DNA: TGTGCCAGCAGCTTAGGGCAGGGACAATTCACCTACAATGAGCAGTTCTTC. It translates to CASSLGQGQFTYNEQFF.

This chain joins TRBV5-1 and TRBJ2-1, with D perhaps TRBD1 (5 bases). The CDR3 consists of 15 residues. The V gene lost 0 bases and the J gene lost 4 bases, with 11 bases spanning the gap. Germline V gene lookup returns CDR1 SGHRS and CDR2 YFSETQ. The CDR3 loop reads CASSLEVRQYNEQFF. The CDR3 nucleotides read TGCGCCAGCAGCTTGGAGGTTCGACAGTACAATGAGCAGTTCTTC.

This sequence joins TRBV6-1 and TRBJ1-2, with no clear D. Germline values: CDR1 MNHNS, CDR2 SASEGT. The CDR3 extends over 11 amino acids. Trimming took 6 bases from V and 3 from J, leaving 5 bases between them. The CDR3 loop reads CASRADYGYTF. The CDR3, as DNA: TGTGCCAGCAGGGCGGACTATGGCTACACCTTC.

V gene TRBV9 combines with J gene TRBJ1-1; D is uncertain. V was shortened by 4 bases and J by 3 bases, with 7 bases between the two germline ends. CDR1 and CDR2 (germline): SGDLS, YYNGEE. The CDR3 has 12 residues. CDR3 protein: CASSPRDTEAFF. The CDR3 DNA reads as TGTGCCAGCAGCCCCCGGGACACTGAAGCTTTCTTT.

In its sample, this clone was seen once. This chain joins TRBV4-3 and TRBJ2-3; D is perhaps TRBD2 (5 bases). CDR3 length: 17 amino acids. V was clipped by 3 bases and J by 0 bases, with 16 bases between them. Germline V CDR1 and CDR2: LGHNA, YSLEER. The CDR3 DNA sequence: TGCGCCAGCAGCCATAATCCGGGATCTACTAGCACAGATACGCAGTATTTT. This sequence encodes CASSHNPGSTSTDTQYF.

J is TRBJ1-1 and V is TRBV7-2; D gene uncertain. Trimming took off 1 base at V and 1 base at J, with 7 bases between the two ends. CDR3 length equals 14 residues. Germline V lookup: CDR1 SGHTA, CDR2 FQGNSA. DNA for the CDR3: TGTGCCAGCAGCTTAGGACCGGCGAACACTGAAGCTTTCTTT. Translated: CASSLGPANTEAFF.

The chain has TRBV15 and TRBJ1-4, with D uncertain. V was clipped by 1 base and J by 8 bases, with 17 bases between them. Looked up from germline, CDR1 is LNHNV and CDR2 is YYDKDF (reference sequence). The CDR3 is made up of 16 amino acids. The CDR3 DNA sequence: TGTGCCACCAGCAGAGTAGTGGACGGCCCATGGGAAAAACTGTTTTTT. It specifies CATSRVVDGPWEKLFF. Drawing the rest from reference TRBV15 and TRBJ1-4, the complete variable domain is DAMVIQNPRYQVTQFGKPVTLSCSQTLNHNVMYWYQQKSSQAPKLLFHYYDKDFNNEADTPDNFQSRRPNTSFCFLDIRSPGLGDTAMYLCATSRVVDGPWEKLFFGSGTQLSVL.

The rearrangement links TRBV7-9 to TRBJ2-1; 10 positions agree with TRBD2. This CDR3 contains 18 residues. Trimming removed 4 bases from V and 7 bases from J; junction bases left unmatched: 16. Germline V gives CDR1 SEHNR, CDR2 FQNEAQ (reference sequence). DNA for the CDR3: TGTGCCAGCAGCTCCCGTGTTAGCGGGGGGACCCAGGGTAATGAGCAGTTCTTC. It yields the protein CASSSRVSGGTQGNEQFF.

J is TRBJ2-7 and V is TRBV7-8; 8 bases fit TRBD2. Per germline, CDR1 SGHVS and CDR2 FQNEAQ. Trimming at V came to 6 bases and at J to 7 bases, leaving 11 bases not matched to a gene. This CDR3 has 14 residues. The chain's CDR3 is CASSQRVAGLEQYF. The CDR3 bases are TGTGCCAGCAGTCAGAGAGTAGCGGGGTTGGAGCAGTACTTC.

The chain couples TRBV7-9 to TRBJ2-3; TRBD1 matches at 7 bases. This CDR3 region has 16 residues. Losses at the gene ends were 2 bases for V and 6 bases for J; bases not matched to a gene: 11. CDR1 is SEHNR and CDR2 is FQNEAQ in the germline V gene (reference sequence). The CDR3 bases are TGTGCCAGCAGCTTACTTCTGCAGGGGGACCTGGATACGCAGTATTTT. This gives the protein CASSLLLQGDLDTQYF.

The V call is TRBV15, the J call TRBJ2-2, with TRBD2 as a possible D gene (5 bases). Trimming removed 3 bases from V and 6 bases from J, with 5 bases in between. This CDR3 spans 12 amino acids. CDR1 is LNHNV, CDR2 YYDKDF, per germline (reference sequence). The CDR3 region is CATSRGAGELFF. The CDR3 bases are TGTGCCACCAGCAGGGGAGCCGGGGAGCTGTTTTTT.

The rearrangement joins TRBV5-1 to TRBJ1-4; D remains ambiguous. V was shortened by 2 bases and J by 4 bases, with 9 bases between the two germline ends. This CDR3 is 14 amino acids long. Germline V gene lookup returns CDR1 SGHRS and CDR2 YFSETQ. CDR3 DNA: TGCGCCAGCAGCTTCCGGGCCTATAATGAAAAACTGTTTTTT. Translation gives CASSFRAYNEKLFF.

For this clone: This specimen includes other DNA sequences encoding the same CDR3. The chain employs TRBV30 and TRBJ2-2; no firm D call. This CDR3 is 11 amino acids long. V lost 0 bases and J 6 bases, leaving 2 bases between the germline ends. Germline CDR1 GTSNPN, CDR2 SVGIG (reference sequence). The CDR3 DNA sequence: TGTGCCTGGAGTGTGCCCGGGGAGCTGTTTTTT. This gives the protein CAWSVPGELFF.

The rearrangement links TRBV20-1 to TRBJ1-5; D gene uncertain. The CDR3 spans 11 residues. V lost 3 bases to trimming and J lost 7 bases, with 7 bases between them. From germline, CDR1 is DFQATT and CDR2 SNEGSKA (reference sequence). The CDR3, as DNA: TGCAGTGCTAGTTTGGGGCAGCCCCAGCATTTT. Its translation is CSASLGQPQHF.

This clone has just a few counts. V gene TRBV13 combines with J gene TRBJ1-5; no clear D gene. V was pared by 3 bases and J by 6 bases, with 6 bases between. The CDR3 is 12 amino acids. Germline CDR1 PRHDT, CDR2 FYEKMQ (reference sequence). CDR3 region: CASSFVGQPQHF. The CDR3 DNA reads as TGTGCCAGCAGCTTTGTAGGTCAGCCCCAGCATTTT.

This chain joins TRBV7-9 and TRBJ1-2; no definite D call. CDR3 size: 14 residues. V was trimmed by 5 bases and J by 8 bases, leaving 18 bases between them. Per the germline V gene, CDR1 is SEHNR and CDR2 is FQNEAQ (reference sequence). The CDR3 spells CASSPSLPGDGYTF. In DNA form, the CDR3 reads TGTGCCAGCAGCCCTTCTCTACCAGGAGACGGCTACACCTTC.

This rearrangement joins TRBV5-1 to TRBJ1-3; D unclear. Trimming pared 0 bases from V and 7 bases from J, leaving 8 bases between. This CDR3 is 13 amino acids long. Germline V gene sequence: CDR1 SGHRS, CDR2 YFSETQ. The CDR3: CASSLDTLNTIYF. CDR3 nucleotide sequence: TGCGCCAGCAGCTTGGACACATTGAACACCATATATTTT.

This clone occurred a few times. CDR3 sequence reads: CASRRDEADTQYF. The CDR3 region has the DNA TGTGCCAGCAGAAGAGATGAGGCAGATACGCAGTATTTT. The genes are TRBV2 and TRBJ2-3, with unresolved D. Trimming removed 6 bases from V and 4 bases from J, with 11 bases in between. CDR1 is SNHLY and CDR2 is FYNNEI in the germline V gene. The CDR3 has 13 residues.

This chain uses TRBV29-1 with TRBJ1-6; 9 bases align to TRBD1. The germline V gene encodes CDR1 SQVTM and CDR2 ANQGSEA. There are 14 residues in the CDR3. V was clipped by 4 bases and J by 7 bases; unmatched bases: 5. The CDR3 spells CSVGSGTGNSPLHF. CDR3 sequence (DNA): TGCAGCGTTGGTTCCGGGACAGGGAATTCACCCCTCCACTTT.

This rearrangement joins TRBV7-2 to TRBJ1-2, with 12 bases fitting TRBD1. The V gene's germline CDR1 is SGHTA and CDR2 FQGNSA. V was clipped by 3 bases and J by 8 bases; unmatched bases: 7. The CDR3 is made up of 15 amino acids. This CDR3 reads CASSFPGQGASGYTF. CDR3 bases: TGTGCCAGCAGCTTCCCGGGACAGGGGGCTTCGGGCTACACCTTC.

The chain is built from TRBV30 and TRBJ2-7; 11 nucleotides match TRBD1. With 0 bases clipped from V and 6 bases from J, the junction kept 10 bases outside the gene matches. In germline, CDR1 is GTSNPN, CDR2 SVGIG (reference sequence). The CDR3 covers 16 residues. In DNA form, the CDR3 reads TGTGCCTGGAGTGTACCCGGGGACAGGGGGAGAGGCGAGCAGTACTTC. This translates into CAWSVPGDRGRGEQYF.

The J gene is TRBJ1-5, the V gene TRBV27, with a tentative D call TRBD1 (5 bases). Trimming stripped 2 bases from V and 4 bases from J, with 15 bases between. CDR3 size: 16 residues. The germline gives CDR1 MNHEY, CDR2 SMNVEV (reference sequence). CDR3 coding DNA: TGTGCCAGCAGTTTACTCGCAGGGTTGGGAAATCAGCCCCAGCATTTT. Encoded protein: CASSLLAGLGNQPQHF.

Only one count was recorded for this clone. The chain recombines TRBV28 with TRBJ2-7; D uncertain. V gave up 7 bases and J gave up 5 bases, with 9 bases separating them. Germline V gene sequence: CDR1 MDHEN, CDR2 SYDVKM. CDR3 length: 11 residues. CDR3 bases: TGTGCCAGCACCATTGGGAACGAGCAGTACGTC. Its protein product is CASTIGNEQYV.

The CDR3: CASSPKEGQALEQYF. The CDR3 nucleotides read TGTGCCAGCAGCCCCAAAGAGGGACAGGCTCTCGAGCAGTACTTC. V gene TRBV25-1 combines with J gene TRBJ2-7, with 8 bases identical to TRBD1. The CDR3 sequence is 15 residues long. V gave up 6 bases and J gave up 6 bases; unmatched junction bases: 13. Per the germline V gene, CDR1 is MGHDK and CDR2 is SYGVNS.

The V and J genes are TRBV7-2 and TRBJ2-7; tentative D call: TRBD1 (5 bases). The CDR3 runs to 13 residues. Germline CDR1 reads SGHTA; CDR2 reads FQGNSA. Trimming took off 2 bases at V and 3 bases at J, with 8 bases between the two ends. This CDR3 reads CASSLQGYYEQYF. As DNA, the CDR3 is TGTGCCAGCAGCTTACAGGGTTACTACGAGCAGTACTTC. Full variable domain (remainder filled in from reference TRBV7-2 and TRBJ2-7): GAGVSQSPSNKVTEKGKDVELRCDPISGHTALYWYRQSLGQGLEFLIYFQGNSAPDKSGLPSDRFSAERTGGSVSTLTIQRTQQEDSAVYLCASSLQGYYEQYFGPGTRLTVT.

This chain joins TRBV25-1 and TRBJ1-5; D unclear. The CDR3 covers 13 residues. Looked up from germline, CDR1 is MGHDK and CDR2 is SYGVNS. V lost 5 bases and J 4 bases, leaving 9 bases between the germline ends. In DNA form, the CDR3 reads TGTGCCAGCAGTCAGTCAGGAAATCAGCCCCAGCATTTT. This codes for CASSQSGNQPQHF.

This chain connects TRBV2 to TRBJ2-7; 7 bases line up with TRBD1. Germline loops: CDR1 SNHLY, CDR2 FYNNEI. The CDR3 extends over 14 amino acids. After removal of 7 bases from V and 3 bases from J, the junction contained 9 bases not matched to a gene. The CDR3 sequence is CASTPGQADYEQYF. As DNA, the CDR3 is TGTGCCAGCACCCCCGGACAGGCAGACTACGAGCAGTACTTC.

The chain recombines TRBV28 with TRBJ1-6, with TRBD1 matching over 7 bases. Germline V gene data show CDR1 as MDHEN and CDR2 as SYDVKM. V shed 6 bases and J 3 bases; nucleotides not matched to a gene: 5. The CDR3 sequence is 15 residues long. CDR3 sequence reads: CASSLRQGYNSPLHF. The CDR3 nucleotides are TGTGCCAGCAGCTTAAGACAGGGCTATAATTCACCCCTCCACTTT.

V usage is TRBV5-1 and J usage is TRBJ2-5; D remains ambiguous. The germline V gene encodes CDR1 SGHRS and CDR2 YFSETQ. CDR3 size: 14 residues. V lost 0 bases to trimming and J lost 1 base, with 7 bases between them. CDR3 DNA sequence: TGCGCCAGCAGCTTGGCGGGTGGCCAAGAGACCCAGTACTTC. Translated, it gives CASSLAGGQETQYF.

The V call is TRBV27, the J call TRBJ2-2; D is unclear. The CDR3 sequence is 13 residues long. Germline V CDR1 and CDR2: MNHEY, SMNVEV (reference sequence). With 9 bases removed from V and 5 bases from J, the gap between germline ends came to 13 bases. The CDR3 sequence is CASAAWGTGELFF. The CDR3 DNA reads TGTGCCAGTGCCGCTTGGGGAACCGGGGAGCTGTTTTTT.